This T cell receptor (beta chain) came from a study of T cell responses to AZD1222 COVID-19 vaccine. Study information: Investigators merged groups given second doses at roughly 4 or roughly 12 weeks. Study-wide points: Targeting of unmutated variant regions was reportedly seen in nearly half of spike-specific TCRs. Just a handful of AZD1222 recipients tested seropositive at baseline.

V lost 0 bases and J lost 4, with 21 bases in between. The CDR3 covers 18 residues. Germline-derived CDR1 and CDR2 are LGHNA and YSLEER. About this clone: Its antigen remains unknown.

Measured with immunoSEQ multiplex PCR; TCRdb has only the in-frame clones, and not every one. Of about 120,000 clones in the sample, 75% to 90% were seen once. This clonotype originated in an adult in good health. The specimen was peripheral blood, collected on day 0 of AZD1222 vaccination. The V and J genes are TRBV4-3 and TRBJ1-2; TRBD1 might be the D (6 bases). The CDR3 is CASSQDMASTGHSYGYTF. CDR3 nucleotide sequence: TGCGCCAGCAGCCAAGATATGGCCTCGACGGGACATAGCTATGGCTACACCTTC.